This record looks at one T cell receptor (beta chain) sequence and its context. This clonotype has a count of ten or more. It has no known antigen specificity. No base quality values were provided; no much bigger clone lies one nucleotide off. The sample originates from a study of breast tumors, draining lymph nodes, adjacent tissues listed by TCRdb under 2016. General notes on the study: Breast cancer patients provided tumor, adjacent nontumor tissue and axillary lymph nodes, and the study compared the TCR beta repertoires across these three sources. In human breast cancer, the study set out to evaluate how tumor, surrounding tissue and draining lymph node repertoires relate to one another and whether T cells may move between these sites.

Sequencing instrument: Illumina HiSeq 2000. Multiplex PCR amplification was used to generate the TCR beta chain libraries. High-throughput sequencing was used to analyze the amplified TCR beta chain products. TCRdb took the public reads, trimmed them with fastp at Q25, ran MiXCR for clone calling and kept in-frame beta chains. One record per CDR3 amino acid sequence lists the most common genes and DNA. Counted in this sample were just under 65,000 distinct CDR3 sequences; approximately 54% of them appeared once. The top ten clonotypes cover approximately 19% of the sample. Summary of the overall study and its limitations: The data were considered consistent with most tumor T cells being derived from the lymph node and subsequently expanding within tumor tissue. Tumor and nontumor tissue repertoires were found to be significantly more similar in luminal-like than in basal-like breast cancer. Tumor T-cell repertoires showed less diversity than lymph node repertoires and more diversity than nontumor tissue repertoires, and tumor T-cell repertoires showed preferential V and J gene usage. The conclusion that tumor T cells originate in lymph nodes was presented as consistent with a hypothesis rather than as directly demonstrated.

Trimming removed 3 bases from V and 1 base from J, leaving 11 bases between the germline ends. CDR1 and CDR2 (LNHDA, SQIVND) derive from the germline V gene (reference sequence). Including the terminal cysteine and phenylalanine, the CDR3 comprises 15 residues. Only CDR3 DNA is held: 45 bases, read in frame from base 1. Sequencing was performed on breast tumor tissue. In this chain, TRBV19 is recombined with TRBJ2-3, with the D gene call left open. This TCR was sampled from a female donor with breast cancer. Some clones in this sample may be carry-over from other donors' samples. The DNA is TGTGCCAGTAGTATTACAGCGTGGCGCACAGATACGCAGTATTTT. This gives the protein CASSITAWRTDTQYF.